This paragraph reports one T cell receptor beta chain. Its cognate antigen has yet to be identified. No much larger clone exists at a distance of one base, and base qualities are not known. CDR3 length: 15 amino acids, cysteine to phenylalanine. Here the CDR3 DNA is all that survives: 45 bases in frame from base 1. Based on the germline V gene (reference sequence), the CDR1 and CDR2 sequences are SEHNR and FQNEAQ. Trimming leaves V shorter by 2 bases and J shorter by 5 bases, with the junction holding 5 bases beyond the gene matches. The sample's time point label, in plain terms: blood 2 weeks post-SBRT. The treatment or condition label on this specimen signifies: 15 Gy SBRT to primary tumor, nephrectomy 4 weeks later. To follow tumor-enriched clonotypes, serial peripheral blood was collected from radiation-treated patients at baseline and at 2 weeks and 4 weeks after SBRT. Renal cell carcinoma with clear cell pathology was present in all patients. Genomic DNA for TCR sequencing was prepared using the QIAamp DNA Blood Mini Kit (Qiagen). The analyses included only samples that passed all quality control checks.

The data were obtained in a study of radiation and T cells in renal cell carcinoma (dated by TCRdb to 2020 to 2021). Concerning the study at large: Samples came from a clinical trial, in which primary renal cell carcinomas received 15 Gy stereotactic body radiation therapy followed by nephrectomy 4 weeks later. A total of 50 or so samples underwent TCR beta sequencing, made up of 26 tumors and about 27 peripheral blood samples. In the 40 to 55 samples combined, 4,016,671 unique CDR3 nucleotide sequences were found, encoding approximately 2,900,000 unique CDR3 amino acid sequences.

Beyond this particular receptor, the publication reports: Changes in the blood repertoire were not tracked past 4 weeks after treatment. With a single-armed trial design, the study had no way to address how radiation dose or scheduling affects the TCR repertoire. In blood, the top tumor clonotypes increased between baseline and 2 weeks post-radiation and then shrank by 4 weeks, which suggests that tumor-resident clones expanded only transiently. Because no pretreatment tumor biopsies were available, whether clonotypes were present in the tumor at baseline could not be determined.

The immunoSEQ kit was used, according to the manufacturer's recommendations, to generate TCR beta libraries from genomic DNA. Library preparation used a first multiplex PCR with proprietary primers, then a second PCR adding unique barcodes, with bead cleanups after each round. A positive control reaction and a negative control reaction, both provided in the kit, were run with every batch of samples. The final libraries were assessed on an Agilent 4200 TapeStation D1000 ScreenTape, pooled by volume, and quantified by qPCR. Sequencing ran on an Illumina NextSeq500 with a MidOutput 150-cycle cartridge, using 156 Read1 and 15 Index1 cycles with kit custom primers. The pooled library was loaded at roughly 1 pM with about 20% PhiX control spiked in. Per the source publication's procedure: The vendor-processed data were analyzed in R, and a clonotype was defined as all T cells that share the same CDR3 nucleotide sequence. In the clone abundance analyses, frequencies were normalized to the 10,000 most abundant clones in each sample. Public T cell clones, which averaged fewer than five per sample, were excluded before analysis. Tumor-enriched clonotypes and baseline blood-enriched clonotypes were defined as those with an abundance difference of at least 32-fold between compartments. A beta-binomial differential abundance model was used to identify clonotypes that were expanded or contracted between blood time points. The Baroni-Urbani and Buser coefficient was used to measure tumor-blood repertoire similarity, and groups were compared with two-tailed Wilcoxon tests in R. The source is immuneACCESS, and TCRdb retained only in-frame sequences with V and J called. Part of the clones is not carried over; for the studies checked, unresolved V genes explain less than half of this, and the remainder is unexplained. That table furnishes V, J and clone size, whereas the DNA furnished D and trimming. The sample table holds about 130,000 clones, of which about four fifths were seen once. Jointly, the top ten make up 5.8% of the sample.

Sequenced material: blood, taken from a patient whose treatment included radiotherapy and nephrectomy. The sequence came from a man aged 50 to 60 with renal cell carcinoma. The rearranged segments are TRBV7-9 and TRBJ2-3; TRBD2 matches 9 bases in the middle. The CDR3 amino acid sequence is: CASSLSEAGGDTQYF. Here is the DNA: TGTGCCAGCAGCTTAAGCGAAGCGGGAGGAGATACGCAGTATTTT.